Below, one T cell receptor (beta chain) is given with its context. Its specificity is not known. The data stem from a study of cytomegalovirus exposure and HLA in healthy donors. Study details: A prior analysis found 117 million unique TCR beta sequences from approximately 190 million T cells. Notes on the study in general: The only immune exposure information that was available was CMV serostatus. Sequence variants that were highly shared formed a cluster that was likely a sequencing artifact.

Both 60 Vbeta primers and 13 Jbeta primers went into the PCR. TCRdb's copy holds only in-frame clones and misses some; the assay was immunoSEQ multiplex PCR. The table shows about 120,000 clones, with 65% to 75% occurring only once. The germline V gene encodes CDR1 SGHAT and CDR2 FQNNGV. CDR3 length: 16 residues. With 1 base clipped from V and 2 bases from J, the junction kept 6 bases outside the gene matches. The TCR was taken from a man in his forties or fifties in good health and CMV-seropositive. The chain recombines TRBV11-2 with TRBJ2-5; 8 bases are a match to TRBD2. Sample: PBMCs. CDR3: CASSLAGGRPQETQYF. In nucleotides, the CDR3 is TGTGCCAGCAGCTTAGCTGGCGGGAGGCCTCAAGAGACCCAGTACTTC. Variable domain in full (rest from reference TRBV11-2 and TRBJ2-5): EAGVAQSPRYKIIEKRQSVAFWCNPISGHATLYWYQQILGQGPKLLIQFQNNGVVDDSQLPKDRFSAERLKGVDSTLKIQPAKLEDSAVYLCASSLAGGRPQETQYFGPGTRLLVL.